A single sample gave rise to the 27 T cell receptor beta chains below, sequenced in a study of response to subunit inactivated influenza vaccine. MiXCR, run by TCRdb on the RT-PCR reads, gives a single entry per CDR3 protein. The sample holds approximately 500,000 distinct CDR3 sequences, 10% to 15% seen once. The sample consisted of PBMCs from blood, taken around seven weeks after vaccination. The receptor source for this set is a man aged 45-65 years who received an inactivated influenza vaccine.

This clonotype has only a few counts. This chain connects TRBV20-1 to TRBJ2-1, with TRBD2 matching 14 bases. With V trimmed by 5 bases and J by 3 bases, 6 bases remained unmatched. This CDR3 is 16 amino acids long. Germline CDR1 DFQATT, CDR2 SNEGSKA (reference sequence). The CDR3, as DNA: TGCAGTGCTGATGGGACTAGCGGGGGCCTCTACAATGAGCAGTTCTTC. Translation gives CSADGTSGGLYNEQFF.

The V call is TRBV15, the J call TRBJ2-3; no clear D. Germline V CDR1 and CDR2: LNHNV, YYDKDF (reference sequence). V was trimmed by 6 bases and J by 2 bases, leaving 9 bases between them. The CDR3 extends over 13 amino acids. CDR3: CATSPLYTDTQYF. CDR3 DNA sequence: TGTGCCACCAGTCCCCTCTACACAGATACGCAGTATTTT. Looking up the rest from reference TRBV15 and TRBJ2-3 gives the full variable domain: DAMVIQNPRYQVTQFGKPVTLSCSQTLNHNVMYWYQQKSSQAPKLLFHYYDKDFNNEADTPDNFQSRRPNTSFCFLDIRSPGLGDTAMYLCATSPLYTDTQYFGPGTRLTVL.

This clonotype appeared a single time. V gene TRBV3-1 combines with J gene TRBJ2-7, with 10 nucleotides matching TRBD1. The CDR3 length is 15 residues. Germline V gene lookup returns CDR1 LGHDT and CDR2 YNNKEL (reference sequence). V lost 5 bases, J lost 2 bases, and 6 bases stayed unmatched. This chain's CDR3 is CASSEFGTGAYEQYF. In DNA form, the CDR3 reads TGTGCCAGCAGCGAATTCGGGACAGGGGCCTACGAGCAGTACTTC.

The rearrangement joins TRBV7-2 to TRBJ2-5; possible D gene TRBD2, 5 bases. The germline CDR1 and CDR2 sequences are SGHTA and FQGNSA. The CDR3 is 15 amino acids. Trimming stripped 7 bases from V and 5 bases from J, with 20 bases between. The CDR3 DNA sequence: TGTGCCAGCACACAAGGACCCGACCGAGGGGAGACCCAGTACTTC. Amino acids: CASTQGPDRGETQYF.

V is TRBV5-1 and J is TRBJ2-1; 16 bases are a match to TRBD2. The V gene end was trimmed by 4 bases and the J gene end by 7 bases; junction bases not matched to a gene: 8. Per germline, CDR1 SGHRS and CDR2 YFSETQ. This CDR3 is 17 amino acids long. The DNA for the CDR3 is TGCGCCAGCAGCACCGGGACTAGCGGGGGGGCGAAAAATGAGCAGTTCTTC. This codes for CASSTGTSGGAKNEQFF. Filled out from reference TRBV5-1 and TRBJ2-1, the complete variable domain reads KAGVTQTPRYLIKTRGQQVTLSCSPISGHRSVSWYQQTPGQGLQFLFEYFSETQRNKGNFPGRFSGRQFSNSRSEMNVSTLELGDSALYLCASSTGTSGGAKNEQFFGPGTRLTVL.

The V gene is TRBV20-1, the J gene TRBJ2-7; D is undetermined. The V and J ends lost 3 bases and 0 bases respectively, with 6 bases between them. Germline V gene lookup returns CDR1 DFQATT and CDR2 SNEGSKA (reference sequence). CDR3 size: 12 residues. CDR3 coding DNA: TGCAGTGCTAGTCTAAGCTCCTACGAGCAGTACTTC. Protein: CSASLSSYEQYF.

This clonotype was observed a handful of times. This sequence joins TRBV9 and TRBJ2-1, with D unclear. V shed 4 bases and J shed 4 bases, with 9 bases lying between them. This CDR3 region has 13 residues. The germline CDR1 and CDR2 sequences are SGDLS and YYNGEE. The CDR3 here is CASSSLGYNEQFF. Written as DNA, the CDR3 is TGTGCCAGCAGCTCGTTAGGTTACAATGAGCAGTTCTTC.

This clonotype occurred many times. This rearrangement joins TRBV10-3 to TRBJ2-7; 9 bases match TRBD1. The CDR3 has 12 residues. Per germline, CDR1 ENHRY and CDR2 SYGVKD. The trim removed 4 bases at V and 5 bases at J, leaving 0 bases unmatched. CDR3 amino acids: CAISGDRDEQYF. The CDR3 nucleotides are TGTGCCATCAGTGGGGACAGGGACGAGCAGTACTTC.

This clonotype showed up just a few times. The chain carries TRBV11-2 and TRBJ2-7; 7 bases are a match to TRBD1. The germline gives CDR1 SGHAT, CDR2 FQNNGV. CDR3 length: 15 residues. V gave up 1 base and J gave up 3 bases; unmatched junction bases: 6. CDR3 DNA sequence: TGTGCCAGCAGCTTAGGGGACAGCCCGTTCTACGAGCAGTACTTC. The encoded protein is CASSLGDSPFYEQYF.

Details on this clonotype: A much larger clone is a single base away; this may be a read error. CDR3 coding DNA: TGTGCCAGCATCTGGGACAACTATGGCTACACCTTC. It translates to CASIWDNYGYTF. The rearrangement links TRBV7-2 to TRBJ1-2, with D maybe TRBD1 (5 bases). Trimming shortened V by 7 bases and J by 2 bases, and 8 bases separated the two germline ends. The germline V gene encodes CDR1 SGHTA and CDR2 FQGNSA. CDR3 length: 12 residues.

V is TRBV20-1 and J is TRBJ2-7; 7 bases map to TRBD2. V lost 3 bases, J lost 4 bases, and 12 bases stayed unmatched. This CDR3 contains 15 residues. From germline, CDR1 is DFQATT and CDR2 SNEGSKA (reference sequence). CDR3 loop: CSARSDWEGKYEQYF. The CDR3 coding sequence is TGCAGTGCTAGGAGCGACTGGGAGGGAAAGTACGAGCAGTACTTC.

This clonotype was detected a few times. The chain links TRBV12-3 or TRBV12-4 to TRBJ2-4; D call uncertain. V was trimmed by 4 bases and J by 9 bases, leaving 13 bases between them. This CDR3 has 13 amino acids. The DNA of the CDR3 is TGTGCCAGCAGTTCCTCTGGCACCATCATTCAGTACTTC. It translates to CASSSSGTIIQYF.

This clonotype was counted ten times or more. The J gene is TRBJ2-1, the V gene TRBV12-3 or TRBV12-4; D not certain. Trimming removed 1 base from V and 7 bases from J, with 5 bases in between. The CDR3 covers 12 residues. In nucleotides, the CDR3 is TGTGCCAGCAGTTTAGTCCGGAATGAGCAGTTCTTC. Protein: CASSLVRNEQFF.

This clonotype has just a few counts. The V gene is TRBV15, the J gene TRBJ2-2, with D perhaps TRBD1 or TRBD2 (5 bases each). Trimming took off 4 bases at V and 0 bases at J, with 12 bases between the two ends. The CDR3 is 16 amino acids. The germline CDR1 and CDR2 sequences are LNHNV and YYDKDF (reference sequence). Here the CDR3 DNA reads TGTGCCACCAGCATAACTGGGACGGCGAACACCGGGGAGCTGTTTTTT. This gives the protein CATSITGTANTGELFF.

This chain connects TRBV7-3 to TRBJ2-2; 11 bases fit TRBD1. Looked up from germline, CDR1 is SGHTA and CDR2 is FQGTGA. The CDR3 has 17 residues. Losses at the gene ends were 4 bases for V and 4 bases for J; bases not matched to a gene: 8. CDR3 region: CASSSPSGTGGTGELFF. The CDR3 DNA is TGTGCCAGCAGCTCCCCTAGCGGGACAGGGGGCACCGGGGAGCTGTTTTTT.

This clonotype was recorded a few times. The V gene is TRBV10-1, the J gene TRBJ2-3; D not certain. In germline, CDR1 is WNHNN, CDR2 SYGVQD (reference sequence). V lost 0 bases and J lost 1, with 8 bases in between. The CDR3 sequence is 15 residues long. The CDR3 DNA sequence: TGCGCCAGCAGTGAGTCCAGCTACCGCACAGATACGCAGTATTTT. Encoded protein: CASSESSYRTDTQYF.

The rearrangement joins TRBV29-1 to TRBJ2-5, with TRBD1 as a possible D gene (5 bases). CDR3 length equals 11 residues. CDR1 and CDR2 from the germline V gene are SQVTM and ANQGSEA. Trimming stripped 6 bases from V and 5 bases from J, with 10 bases between. CDR3 sequence: CSVQGHETQYF. DNA of the CDR3: TGCAGCGTCCAGGGCCACGAGACCCAGTACTTC.

The CDR3 sequence: CASSQDSRLAGGIGADTQYF. CDR3 in DNA: TGCGCCAGCAGCCAAGATTCACGACTAGCGGGAGGGATAGGGGCAGATACGCAGTATTTT. This rearrangement joins TRBV4-3 to TRBJ2-3; the match to TRBD2 covers 14 bases. Germline values: CDR1 LGHNA, CDR2 YSLEER. CDR3 length: 20 amino acids. J lost 4 bases, V lost 0 bases, and 12 bases had no gene match.

There are a few counts of this clonotype. This chain links TRBV29-1 with TRBJ2-1, with D unresolved. The V gene lost 3 bases and the J gene lost 2 bases, with 8 bases spanning the gap. This CDR3 comprises 13 residues. Germline CDR1 SQVTM, CDR2 ANQGSEA. CDR3 coding DNA: TGCAGCGTTGATCCGGTTGCCTACAATGAGCAGTTCTTC. This sequence encodes CSVDPVAYNEQFF.

CDR3 DNA sequence: TGTGCCAGCAGCCAAGGACCGAGGGATTCACCCCTCCACTTT. It specifies CASSQGPRDSPLHF. The chain couples TRBV3-1 to TRBJ1-6; no reliable D call. V lost 1 base, J lost 8 bases, and 9 bases lay in between. Germline loops: CDR1 LGHDT, CDR2 YNNKEL (reference sequence). The CDR3 consists of 14 residues.

The chain couples TRBV9 to TRBJ2-1, with a weak D call TRBD1 (6 bases). Germline V lookup: CDR1 SGDLS, CDR2 YYNGEE. Trimming stripped 4 bases from V and 4 bases from J, with 15 bases between. CDR3 length: 15 amino acids. CDR3 sequence: CASSPGAGQYNEQFF. DNA of the CDR3: TGTGCCAGCAGCCCAGGGGCTGGTCAATACAATGAGCAGTTCTTC.

This clonotype was seen many times. V and J are TRBV25-1 and TRBJ2-7, with 7 bases identical to TRBD1. The CDR3 extends over 14 amino acids. V lost 2 bases, J lost 2 bases, and 3 bases stayed unmatched. Germline V CDR1 and CDR2: MGHDK, SYGVNS. CDR3 protein: CASSEGTDPYEQYF. In DNA, the CDR3 is TGTGCCAGCAGTGAAGGGACAGACCCCTACGAGCAGTACTTC.

This clonotype was observed a few times. J is TRBJ2-1 and V is TRBV20-1; the match to TRBD2 covers 8 bases. The CDR3 is 13 residues long. Germline trimming cut 3 bases from V and 6 bases from J; bases unmatched to any gene: 4. CDR1 and CDR2 from the germline V gene are DFQATT and SNEGSKA (reference sequence). CDR3 nucleotides: TGCAGTGCTAGTACGGGAGGGCCCAATGAGCAGTTCTTC. Translating gives CSASTGGPNEQFF.

This clonotype was recorded a few times. The chain combines TRBV28 with TRBJ2-5; 8 bases map to TRBD2. Trimming took 4 bases from V and 4 from J; bases not matched to a gene: 14. Germline V gene lookup returns CDR1 MDHEN and CDR2 SYDVKM. CDR3 length: 17 amino acids. CDR3 DNA sequence: TGTGCCAGCAGTTCTTTTCGGGCGGGGGGCGCGAGAGAGACCCAGTACTTC. Its protein product is CASSSFRAGGARETQYF.

The chain combines TRBV20-1 with TRBJ2-1, with 8 bases aligning to TRBD2. After removal of 6 bases from V and 4 bases from J, the junction contained 8 bases not matched to a gene. The CDR3 is 14 amino acids. The germline V gene has CDR1 DFQATT and CDR2 SNEGSKA (reference sequence). The CDR3 DNA follows: TGCAGTGCACGAGGACTAGCATGGTACAATGAGCAGTTCTTC. Amino acids: CSARGLAWYNEQFF.

The chain uses TRBV7-2 and TRBJ1-1, with 7 bases identical to TRBD1. Germline lookup yields CDR1 SGHTA and CDR2 FQGNSA. CDR3 length: 13 amino acids. V shed 5 bases, J shed 4 bases, and the junction held 4 bases outside the gene matches. CDR3 region: CASSPGDSTEAFF. The CDR3 DNA sequence: TGTGCCAGCAGCCCCGGGGACAGCACTGAAGCTTTCTTT.

V and J are TRBV18 and TRBJ2-7; D remains unclear. Per the germline V gene, CDR1 is KGHSH and CDR2 is LQKENI. The CDR3 has 13 amino acids. Trimming stripped 3 bases from V and 3 bases from J, with 9 bases between. For the CDR3, the DNA is TGTGCCAGCTCACCCTACAACGGCTACGAGCAGTACTTC. It codes for CASSPYNGYEQYF. The complete variable domain, with remaining parts taken from reference TRBV18 and TRBJ2-7, reads NAGVMQNPRHLVRRRGQEARLRCSPMKGHSHVYWYRQLPEEGLKFMVYLQKENIIDESGMPKERFSAEFPKEGPSILRIQQVVRGDSAAYFCASSPYNGYEQYFGPGTRLTVT.